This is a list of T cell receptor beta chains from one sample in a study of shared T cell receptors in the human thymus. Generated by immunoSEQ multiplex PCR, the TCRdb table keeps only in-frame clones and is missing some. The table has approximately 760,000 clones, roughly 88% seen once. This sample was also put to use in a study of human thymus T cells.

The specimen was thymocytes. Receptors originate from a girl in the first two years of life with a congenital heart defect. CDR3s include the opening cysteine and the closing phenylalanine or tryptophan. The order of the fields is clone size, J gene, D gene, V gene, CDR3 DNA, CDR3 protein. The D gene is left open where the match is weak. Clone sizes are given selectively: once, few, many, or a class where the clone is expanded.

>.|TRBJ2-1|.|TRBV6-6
TGTGCCAGCAGTTATGGGGGGAATCCGGACAATGAGCAGTTCTTC
CASSYGGNPDNEQFF
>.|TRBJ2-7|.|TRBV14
TGTGCCAGCAGCTCCAGCGGTCCCTACGAGCAGTACTTC
CASSSSGPYEQYF
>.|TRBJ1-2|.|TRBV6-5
TGTGCCAGCAGTTACTCGGGGGGTGACTATGGCTACACCTTC
CASSYSGGDYGYTF
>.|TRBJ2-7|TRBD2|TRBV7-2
TGTGCCAGCAGTAATTTAGCGGGGGGGCCCCACGAGCAGTACTTC
CASSNLAGGPHEQYF
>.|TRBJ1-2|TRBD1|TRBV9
TGTGCCAGCAGCGATACAGGGGCCTCGTGGGATAACTATGGCTACACCTTC
CASSDTGASWDNYGYTF
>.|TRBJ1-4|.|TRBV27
TGTGCCAGCAGTTTATGTTGGTCCGACAGGACGCACCGGAAGCACGATGAGAAGGAAAAACTGTTTTTT
CASSLCWSDRTHRKHDEKEKLFF
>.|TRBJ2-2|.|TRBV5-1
TGCGCCAGCAGCTCGGGACACCCGAACACCGGGGAGCTGTTTTTT
CASSSGHPNTGELFF
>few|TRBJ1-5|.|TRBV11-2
TGTGCCAGCAGCTTGACAGGCGGGAGCAATCAGCCCCAGCATTTT
CASSLTGGSNQPQHF
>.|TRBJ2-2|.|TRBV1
TGCACCAGCAGCCAACCTTACGACAACGGGGGTCCGAACACCGGGGAGCTGTTTTTT
CTSSQPYDNGGPNTGELFF
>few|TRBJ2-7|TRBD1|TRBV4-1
TGCGCCAGCAGCCAAGATACGGGACAGGGGAAGTACTTC
CASSQDTGQGKYF
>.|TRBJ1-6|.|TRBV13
TGTGCCAGCAGCCTAAATAATTCCCCCCTCCACTTT
CASSLNNSPLHF
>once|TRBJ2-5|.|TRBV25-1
TGTGCCAGCAGTGAGGGAGGACTGCAGCAAGAGACCCAGTACTTC
CASSEGGLQQETQYF
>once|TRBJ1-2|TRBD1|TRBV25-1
TGTGCCAGCAGTGTCGGGACAGGGAGTCTCTATGGCTACACCTTC
CASSVGTGSLYGYTF
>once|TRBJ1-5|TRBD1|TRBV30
TGTGCCTGGAGTCCAGACAGGGGGGCTCACCAGCCCCAGCATTTT
CAWSPDRGAHQPQHF
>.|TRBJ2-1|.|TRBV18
TGTGCCAGCTCACCACGTCGGGGGTTCTCCTACAATGAGCAGTTCTTC
CASSPRRGFSYNEQFF
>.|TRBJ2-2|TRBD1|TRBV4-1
TGCGCCAGCAGCCGGACAGGGGGCACCGGGGAGCTGTTTTTT
CASSRTGGTGELFF
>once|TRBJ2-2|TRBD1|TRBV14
TGTGCCAGCAGCCCAGACGGGACAGCCCTGAACACCGGGGAGCTGTTTTTT
CASSPDGTALNTGELFF